The source of this T cell receptor beta chain is a study of response to subunit inactivated influenza vaccine (dated by TCRdb to the late 2010s). About the investigation overall: The study used deep quantitative T cell receptor repertoire profiling to track responses to a trivalent subunit inactivated influenza vaccine.

CDR1 is given as SEHNR and CDR2 as FQNEAQ, both from the germline V gene (reference sequence). From the cysteine through the phenylalanine, the CDR3 covers 20 amino acids. The sequence is cut down to CDR3 DNA, 60 bases in frame from base 1. At the junction V is shortened by 0 bases and J by 0 bases; bases outside the gene matches: 13. Points the paper makes about the study in general: The authors proposed that each seasonal influenza vaccination may bring in only a limited number of new T cells.

The protocol used for the library was RT-PCR. TCRdb records Illumina HiSeq 2500 as the sequencer. TCRdb's own reprocessing of the public reads used fastp at Q25 and MiXCR and kept productive beta chains. Rows with a matching CDR3 protein are joined into one entry that keeps the most common DNA and genes. The sample has under 200,000 distinct CDR3 sequences on record, 12% of them singletons. Approximately 32% of the sample is in the top ten clones. This clonotype appeared many times. Its antigen remains undetermined. Within one base of it there is no much larger clone, and no base qualities were kept. The sample was also reused in another study, on T cells expressing NK-cell markers. As described in the second report: The TCR beta cDNA libraries were made using 5'RACE template switching, a step that added both a universal primer site and unique molecular identifiers. Three sorted T-cell subsets (CD3+CD56+NKG2C+, CD3+CD56+NKG2C- and CD3+CD56-NKG2C+) from several donors had their TCR beta-chain repertoires profiled. Of the eight sequenced donors, seven were found to be HCMV-seropositive and one was found to be HCMV-seronegative. To restrict sorting to alphabetaTCR-expressing T cells, an anti-gammadeltaTCR antibody was added in several experiments. For about 6 donors, the dominant CD3+CD56+NKG2C+ clonotypes were among the top 10 CD8+ clonotypes and accounted for roughly 1.0-7.5% of CD8+ T cells. Those dominant clonotypes were again the most abundant among CD3+CD56-NKG2C+ cells in several donors, at about 28.3-60.1%. Whether the expanded NKG2C-expressing T cell clones were specific for HCMV antigens was left unclear. The eight sequenced donors were randomly selected healthy volunteers, three men and five women. HCMV serostatus was determined by detecting HCMV-specific IgG in serum with a commercial ELISA kit. Ficoll density gradient centrifugation was used to isolate peripheral blood mononuclear cells from blood. CD4+ and CD8+ T cells were isolated from PBMC by magnetic immunoseparation with Miltenyi isolation kits. cDNA synthesis was primed from the TCR beta constant segment, followed by two successive PCR amplification steps. Illumina HiSeq 2000/2500, MiSeq or NextSeq was used to sequence libraries as 2 x 150 bp reads. MIGEC was used to demultiplex reads and group the reads by UMI, and MiTCR was used to assemble and quantify clonotypes. To remove erroneous sequences, TCR cDNA sequences were retained only when supported by two or more reads. The tcR package was used for downstream repertoire analysis, and clonotypes were matched between fractions using CDR3 nucleotide sequence together with V segment. VDJmatch was used to annotate antigen specificity against VDJdb, with one amino acid substitution in CDR3 permitted.

The V gene is TRBV7-9 and the J gene is TRBJ1-1; 10 nucleotides in the junction match TRBD1. This TCR was sampled from a man in his fifties or sixties who received an inactivated influenza vaccine. Donor details come from another sample of the same person, matched by shared clones. Sequenced material: CD8+ T cells sorted from PBMCs, taken 12 days after vaccination. The nucleotides read TGTGCCAGCAGCTTAGCGTATGGGACAGGGGACCAAGACATGAACACTGAAGCTTTCTTT. This encodes CASSLAYGTGDQDMNTEAFF.